The source of this TCR beta chain is a study of cytomegalovirus exposure and HLA in healthy donors (TCRdb year 2017). Study-level background: An earlier analysis of approximately 590 of the donors reported about 250 Gb of sequence data and approximately 110 million unique TCR beta sequences from about 200 million T cells. The study aimed to test whether signatures of past pathogen exposure could be identified by cataloging public T cell receptors. The number of typed donors differed by locus: about 620-630 for A, B, C, DRB1 and DQB1; approximately 520 for DQA1; roughly 600 for DPA1; and some 430 for DPB1. An early release that covered about 640 HLA-typed donors contained approximately 290 gigabases of sequencing data and tens of millions of unique TCR sequences. Along with the approximately 700-subject first cohort, a separate validation cohort of 120 different subjects was used. To predict cytomegalovirus infection status, the study combined high-throughput TCR immunosequencing, statistical association of individual TCRs with disease status, and machine learning. In a later analysis, previously published TCR beta repertoires from 666 donors were re-analyzed and high-resolution HLA genotyping was added so that TCR occurrence patterns could be studied. Of the 300 to 450 genotyped donors, roughly 80% were placed in the genetic ancestry cluster associated with self-reported Caucasian donors. The study used immunosequencing to profile the T cell repertoires of approximately 640 subjects and linked those repertoires to cytomegalovirus serostatus. About five DR-DQ haplotypes were handled as single units for association and clustering because linkage in the cohort was strong. An earlier analysis of 587 of the donors used high-throughput TCR beta sequencing to judge whether each TCR beta V gene segment behaved as functional or pseudogenic. Rather than drawing on any new phenotypic data, the later analysis identified candidate immune exposures from TCR beta sequences and the way those sequences occurred across donors. All discovery cohort repertoires had been generated on a single sequencing platform. Class I and class II HLA loci were covered by the typing at four-digit resolution. On average, around 230,000 unique TCR beta nucleotide sequences were sequenced per donor among more than 350 genotyped donors of the cohort, with around 19% of those sequences being non-productive. Donor age, sex, ethnicity and CMV serostatus were collected together with the repertoire data. A later genetic analysis used genome-wide SNP genotypes for about three fifths of the 666 donors, treating that subset as a discovery cohort. Overall results and qualifications from the work: In this cohort, only TCR beta chains were sequenced, and detectable features were limited by the absence of alpha or paired-chain data. The classifier was reported to diagnose cytomegalovirus status with high specificity and sensitivity in both the original and validation cohorts. Sequencing depth was assumed to be roughly uniform across donors in the presence/absence analyses, though that assumption may not hold. It was suggested by the authors that the approach could potentially be generalized to other disease states and immunological phenotypes. Because HLA typing was missing for some donors at each locus, association tests included only the typed subset. In vitro tests confirmed that a few of the cytomegalovirus-associated TCR beta chains recognize cytomegalovirus antigens. A later genetic analysis associated a missense DCLRE1C variant with V-gene and J-gene trimming of TCR beta chains, and an independent cohort replicated the association. A later genetic analysis reported fewer N-insertions in productive TCRs among donors in an Asian-associated ancestry cluster than the roughly 620-donor mean. In a later analysis, several top co-occurrence clusters were reported to appear linked to parvovirus B19, influenza, CMV and Epstein-Barr virus. The study listed 170 or so TCR beta chains as associated with cytomegalovirus. When HLA alleles, especially DR and DQ, strongly co-occurred, TCR associations were difficult to assign to individual alleles. In a later analysis, 16,951 TCR beta sequences were associated with specific HLA alleles at a false discovery rate of 0.05. In an earlier analysis of more than 450 of the donors, most TCR beta V segments were observed in productive rearrangements about 90% or about 30% of the time, broadly matching IMGT annotations. Correlated functional status among segregating V segments might reflect linkage disequilibrium, but an unknown experimental factor could not be ruled out. For the cohort, immune exposure information was limited to CMV serostatus. In a later analysis, most CMV-associated TCR beta chains were found to appear HLA-restricted, with HLA associations seemingly driven largely by CMV exposure. A further reported finding was that TCR beta sequences accurately predicted the HLA-A and HLA-B alleles for most subjects in the first cohort. While some public TCRs were present in many individuals, most TCR sequences turned up only very rarely across donors. A cluster of highly shared sequence variants was judged likely to be a technical artifact of the sequencing pipeline. In a later analysis, the rate of TCR association differed among HLA loci, with DRB1 alleles having the most associated TCRs and HLA-C alleles having the fewest. The earlier analysis of fewer than 750 of the donors excluded roughly 17 rarely observed V segments, including chromosome 9 orphons, because counts were too low. Some IMGT-functional V segments, including TRBV6-2 and TRBV6-3, could not be distinguished by the 87-base-pair reads and were therefore excluded. A later analysis found that HLA-associated TCR beta chains were more clonally expanded and had lower generation probabilities than equally common non-associated chains.

In total, fewer than 750 healthy bone marrow donors made up the cohort. At the time of sampling, every cohort member was nominally healthy, though immune exposures that went unrecorded were likely present. Of the 700 or so cohort members, 289 had positive CMV serostatus and roughly 350 had negative CMV serostatus, and CMV serostatus was not recorded for the donor. Every donor gave a peripheral blood sample, and the peripheral blood mononuclear cells from that sample were used for TCR beta sequencing. The Qiagen DNeasy Blood Extraction Kit was used to extract genomic DNA from the blood cell samples. Reading the germline V gene gives CDR1 SGHTA and CDR2 FQGNSA. Including cysteine and phenylalanine, the CDR3 has 17 amino acids. Only CDR3 DNA remains: 51 bases, in frame from the first base. V is trimmed back by 1 base and J by 4 bases, and the junction contains 7 bases that no gene match accounts for.

On this clone itself: Its recognized antigen is unknown. There are no base qualities to consult, and no much larger clone falls within one base.

The receptor library was made with the immunoSEQ multiplex PCR assay. For the multiplex PCR, a mixture combining 60 forward primers for TCR Vbeta segments and 13 reverse primers for TCR Jbeta segments was used. The CDR3 region of rearranged TCR beta genes was amplified from genomic DNA by a multiplex PCR assay. Amplified TCR beta libraries were sequenced as 87-base-pair reads on the Illumina HiSeq System. The paper's data handling went like this. Across the 500 to 750 repertoires, a later analysis counted around 80 million unique TCR beta chains, approximately 10 million of which were shared by at least two donors. Raw reads were error-corrected and collapsed into unique sequences by a nearest-neighbor algorithm in which closely related sequences were merged to remove PCR and sequencing errors. To assign V, D and J gene segments, CDR3 sequences were aligned to IMGT reference sequences. Each retained sequence needed at least a six-nucleotide match to both a V gene segment and a J gene segment. Rearrangements were called productive when the CDR3 lacked stop codons and stayed in frame with V and J; all others were non-productive. CDR3 was defined by IMGT convention, running from the second conserved V-encoded cysteine to the conserved J-encoded phenylalanine. The earlier analysis of a few hundred of the donors excluded sequences that lacked an unambiguous match to a single V gene segment. An earlier analysis of 550 to 650 of the donors classified V segments as functional when productive rearrangements were above 56.7% and as segregating when the standard deviation between donors was above 5%. A statistical classification framework was built to diagnose cytomegalovirus status from the catalog of TCR beta chain sequences. In a later analysis, V and J genes were assigned by comparing TCR nucleotide sequences against IMGT/GENE-DB human TR gene sequences. A later analysis assigned CDR3 sequences and most-parsimonious VDJ recombination scenarios with the TCRdist pipeline. In a later analysis, each TCR beta chain was defined by its CDR3 amino acid sequence together with its V-gene family, and reads without a unique V-gene family were excluded. To address suspected cross-contamination and a sequencing artifact, a later analysis removed approximately 600 highly shared, low-generation-probability nucleotide sequences. A later analysis calculated a clonal expansion index for each public chain from normalized within-repertoire ranks of inferred template counts. In a later analysis, generation probabilities were computed using a VDJ recombination model fitted to out-of-frame rearrangements, and the results were checked against IGoR. In a later analysis, TCR-TCR, TCR-HLA and TCR-CMV co-occurrence was scored with hypergeometric tests, and a repertoire-size bias correction was applied to TCR pairs. A later analysis estimated false discovery rates by permuting HLA or CMV assignments 20 times. A later analysis grouped co-occurring TCRs with DBSCAN, adding TCRdist sequence similarity when clustering within HLA-allele-positive subsets. For co-occurrence clustering, repertoires with fewer than 30,000 or more than 120,000 public chains were excluded, along with 5 or 6 repertoires with anomalous nucleotide sharing. TCRdb took over this immuneACCESS table, retaining in-frame rearrangements with V and J assigned. Such tables are incomplete; in checked studies, under half of the missing clones stem from an unresolved V gene, and the remainder is unexplained. V and J calls plus clone size are reproduced from that table; the DNA served to infer D and trimming. This sample holds about 130,000 clones; approximately 78% were observed only once. The biggest ten clones account for approximately 2.9% of the sample.

The sequence is built from TRBV7-2 and TRBJ2-7; TRBD2 agrees with 13 junctional bases. Sequencing input: PBMCs. The TCR originated in a human donor in good health. The CDR3 in this case is CASSLDWTSGSRYEQYF. The base sequence is TGTGCCAGCAGCTTAGATTGGACTAGCGGGAGTAGGTACGAGCAGTACTTC.